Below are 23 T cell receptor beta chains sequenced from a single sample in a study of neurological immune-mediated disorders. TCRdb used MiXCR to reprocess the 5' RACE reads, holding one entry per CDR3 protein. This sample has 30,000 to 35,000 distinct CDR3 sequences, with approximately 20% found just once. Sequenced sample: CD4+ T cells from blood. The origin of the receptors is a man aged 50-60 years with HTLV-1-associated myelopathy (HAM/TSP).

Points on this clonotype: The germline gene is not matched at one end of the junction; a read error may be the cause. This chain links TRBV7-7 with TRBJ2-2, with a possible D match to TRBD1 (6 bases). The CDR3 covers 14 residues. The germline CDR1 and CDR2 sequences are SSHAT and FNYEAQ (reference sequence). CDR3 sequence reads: CASSQGQGTGDLFF. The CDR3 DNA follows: TGTGCCAGCAGTCAGGGGCAGGGCACCGGGGATCTGTTTTTT. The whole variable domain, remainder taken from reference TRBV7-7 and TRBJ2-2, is GAGVSQSPRYKVTKRGQDVTLRCDPISSHATLYWYQQALGQGPEFLTYFNYEAQPDKSGLPSDRFSAERPEGSISTLTIQRTEQRDSAMYRCASSQGQGTGDLFFGEGSRLTVL.

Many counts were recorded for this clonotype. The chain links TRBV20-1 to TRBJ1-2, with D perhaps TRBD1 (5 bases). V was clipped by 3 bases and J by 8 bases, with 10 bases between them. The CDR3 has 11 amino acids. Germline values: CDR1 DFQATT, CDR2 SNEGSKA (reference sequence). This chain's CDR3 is CSASGGVGYTF. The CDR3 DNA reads TGCAGTGCTAGCGGGGGGGTAGGCTACACCTTC.

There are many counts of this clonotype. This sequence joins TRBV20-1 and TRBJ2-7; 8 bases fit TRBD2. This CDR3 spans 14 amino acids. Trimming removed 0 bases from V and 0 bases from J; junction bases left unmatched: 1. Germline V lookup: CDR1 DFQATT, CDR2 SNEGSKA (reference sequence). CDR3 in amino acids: CSARDGRGSYEQYF. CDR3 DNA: TGCAGTGCTAGAGACGGGAGGGGCTCCTACGAGCAGTACTTC.

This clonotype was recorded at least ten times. CDR3 in DNA: TGTGCCAGCAGATCGATGGACTATGGCTACACCTTC. Residues: CASRSMDYGYTF. The chain recombines TRBV6-6 with TRBJ1-2; D gene unclear. The CDR3 covers 12 residues. Germline V gene lookup returns CDR1 MNHNY and CDR2 SVGAGI (reference sequence). With 6 bases removed from V and 3 bases from J, the gap between germline ends came to 8 bases.

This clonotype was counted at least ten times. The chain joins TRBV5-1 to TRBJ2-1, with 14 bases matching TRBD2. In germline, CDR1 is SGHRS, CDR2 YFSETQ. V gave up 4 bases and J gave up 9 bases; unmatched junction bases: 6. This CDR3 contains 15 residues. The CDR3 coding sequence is TGCGCCAGCAGCCTGGGACTAGCGGGAGAGAGTGAGCAGTTCTTC. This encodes CASSLGLAGESEQFF.

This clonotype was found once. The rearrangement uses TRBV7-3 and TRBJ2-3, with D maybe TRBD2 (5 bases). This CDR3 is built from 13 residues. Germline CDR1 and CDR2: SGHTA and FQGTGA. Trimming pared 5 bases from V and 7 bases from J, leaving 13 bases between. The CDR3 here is CASSPTSGNTQYF. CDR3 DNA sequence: TGTGCCAGCAGCCCCACAAGCGGAAATACGCAGTATTTT.

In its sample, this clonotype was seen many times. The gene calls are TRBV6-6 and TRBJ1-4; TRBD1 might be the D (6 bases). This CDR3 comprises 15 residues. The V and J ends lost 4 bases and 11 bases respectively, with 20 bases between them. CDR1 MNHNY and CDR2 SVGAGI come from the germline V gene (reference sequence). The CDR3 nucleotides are TGTGCCAGCAGTTCAGAATACCTCCAGGGGAGGAAACTGTTTTTT. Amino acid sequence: CASSSEYLQGRKLFF.

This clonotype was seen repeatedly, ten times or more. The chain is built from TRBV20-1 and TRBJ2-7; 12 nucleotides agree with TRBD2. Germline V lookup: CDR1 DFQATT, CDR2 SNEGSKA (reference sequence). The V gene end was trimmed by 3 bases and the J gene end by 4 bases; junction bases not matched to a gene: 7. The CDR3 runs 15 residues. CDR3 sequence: CSASLAGGPGYEQYF. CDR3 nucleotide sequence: TGCAGTGCTAGCCTAGCGGGAGGGCCGGGATACGAGCAGTACTTC.

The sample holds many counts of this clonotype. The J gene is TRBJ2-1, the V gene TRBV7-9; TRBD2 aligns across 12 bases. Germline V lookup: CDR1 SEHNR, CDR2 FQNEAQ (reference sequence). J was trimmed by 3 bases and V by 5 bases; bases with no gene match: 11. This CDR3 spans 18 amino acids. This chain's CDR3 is CASSPGRLAGALYNEQFF. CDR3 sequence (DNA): TGTGCCAGCAGCCCCGGGCGACTAGCGGGGGCCCTCTACAATGAGCAGTTCTTC.

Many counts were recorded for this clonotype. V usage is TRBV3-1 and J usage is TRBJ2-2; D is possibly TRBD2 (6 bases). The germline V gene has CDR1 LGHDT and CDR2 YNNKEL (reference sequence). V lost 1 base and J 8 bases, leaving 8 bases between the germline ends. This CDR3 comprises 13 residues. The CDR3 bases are TGTGCCAGCAGCCAAGTGCGGGGTGGGGAGCTGTTTTTT. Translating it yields CASSQVRGGELFF.

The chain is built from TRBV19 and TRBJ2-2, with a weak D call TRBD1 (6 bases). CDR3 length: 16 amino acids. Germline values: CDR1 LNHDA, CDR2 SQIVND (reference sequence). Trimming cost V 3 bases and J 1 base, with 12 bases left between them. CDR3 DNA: TGTGCCAGTAGTATGCTAGGACAGCTGAACACCGGGGAGCTGTTTTTT. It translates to CASSMLGQLNTGELFF.

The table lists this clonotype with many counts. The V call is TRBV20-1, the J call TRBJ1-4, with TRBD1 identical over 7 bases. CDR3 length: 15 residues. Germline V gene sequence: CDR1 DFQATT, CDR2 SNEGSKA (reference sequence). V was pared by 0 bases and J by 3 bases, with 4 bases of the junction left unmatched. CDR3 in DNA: TGCAGTGCTAGAGACAGGGGGGGGGCTAATGAAAAACTGTTTTTT. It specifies CSARDRGGANEKLFF.

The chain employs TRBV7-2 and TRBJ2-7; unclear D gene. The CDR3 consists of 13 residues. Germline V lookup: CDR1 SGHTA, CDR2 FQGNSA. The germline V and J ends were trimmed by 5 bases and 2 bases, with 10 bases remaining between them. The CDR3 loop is CASSPPSAYEQYF. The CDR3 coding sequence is TGTGCCAGCAGCCCGCCTAGTGCCTACGAGCAGTACTTC.

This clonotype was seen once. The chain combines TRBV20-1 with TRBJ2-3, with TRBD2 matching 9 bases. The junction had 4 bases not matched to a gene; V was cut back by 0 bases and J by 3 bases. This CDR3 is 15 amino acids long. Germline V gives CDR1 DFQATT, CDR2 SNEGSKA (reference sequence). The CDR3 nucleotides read TGCAGTGCTAGAGATAGCGGGAGAGGAACAGATACGCAGTATTTT. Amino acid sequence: CSARDSGRGTDTQYF.

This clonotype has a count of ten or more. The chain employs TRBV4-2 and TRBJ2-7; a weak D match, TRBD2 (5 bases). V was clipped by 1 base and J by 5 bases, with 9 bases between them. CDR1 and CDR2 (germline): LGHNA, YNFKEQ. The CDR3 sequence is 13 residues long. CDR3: CASSQVGRDEQYF. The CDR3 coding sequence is TGTGCCAGCAGCCAAGTTGGGCGGGACGAGCAGTACTTC.

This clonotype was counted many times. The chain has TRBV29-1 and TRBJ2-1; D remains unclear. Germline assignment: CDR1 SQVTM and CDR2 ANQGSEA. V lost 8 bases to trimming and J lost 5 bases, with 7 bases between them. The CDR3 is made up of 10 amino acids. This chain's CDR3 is CSTRDNEQFF. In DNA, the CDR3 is TGCAGCACCCGAGACAATGAGCAGTTCTTC.

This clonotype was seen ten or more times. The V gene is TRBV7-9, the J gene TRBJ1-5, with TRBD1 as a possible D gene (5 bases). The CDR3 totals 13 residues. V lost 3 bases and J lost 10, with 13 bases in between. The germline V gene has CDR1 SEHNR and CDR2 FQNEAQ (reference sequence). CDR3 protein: CASSLTARGPQHF. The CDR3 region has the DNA TGTGCCAGCAGCTTGACAGCTCGGGGTCCCCAGCATTTT.

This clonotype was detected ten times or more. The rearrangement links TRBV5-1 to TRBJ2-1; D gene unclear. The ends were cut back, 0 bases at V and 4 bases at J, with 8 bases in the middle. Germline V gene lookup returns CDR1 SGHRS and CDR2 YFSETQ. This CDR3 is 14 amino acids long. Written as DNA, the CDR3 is TGCGCCAGCAGCTTGGGGCGTATGTACAATGAGCAGTTCTTC. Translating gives CASSLGRMYNEQFF.

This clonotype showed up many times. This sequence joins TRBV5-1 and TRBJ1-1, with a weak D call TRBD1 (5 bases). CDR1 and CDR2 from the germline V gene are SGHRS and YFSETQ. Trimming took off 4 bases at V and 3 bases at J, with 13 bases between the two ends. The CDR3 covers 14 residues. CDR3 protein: CASSRGDGYTEAFF. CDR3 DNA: TGCGCCAGCAGCCGGGGCGATGGGTACACTGAAGCTTTCTTT.

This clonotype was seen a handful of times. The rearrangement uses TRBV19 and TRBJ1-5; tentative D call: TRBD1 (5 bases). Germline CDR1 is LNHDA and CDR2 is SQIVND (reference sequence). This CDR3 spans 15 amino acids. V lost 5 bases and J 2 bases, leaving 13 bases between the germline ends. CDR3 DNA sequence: TGTGCCAGTAGTCGACAGATGGTTGGCAATCAGCCCCAGCATTTT. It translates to CASSRQMVGNQPQHF.

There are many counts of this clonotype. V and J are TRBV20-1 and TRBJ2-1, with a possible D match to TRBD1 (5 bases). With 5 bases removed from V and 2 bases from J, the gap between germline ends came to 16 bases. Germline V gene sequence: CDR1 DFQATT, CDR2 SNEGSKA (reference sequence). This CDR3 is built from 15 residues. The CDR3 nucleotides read TGCAGTGCTTTCCATTCTGGACACCCCTACAATGAGCAGTTCTTC. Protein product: CSAFHSGHPYNEQFF.

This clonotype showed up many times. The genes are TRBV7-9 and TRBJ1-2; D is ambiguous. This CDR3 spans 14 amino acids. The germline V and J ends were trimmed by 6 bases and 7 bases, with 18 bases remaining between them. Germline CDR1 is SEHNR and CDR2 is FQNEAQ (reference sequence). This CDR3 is CASRPDITLSGYTF. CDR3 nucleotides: TGTGCCAGCAGGCCAGACATCACTTTATCTGGCTACACCTTC. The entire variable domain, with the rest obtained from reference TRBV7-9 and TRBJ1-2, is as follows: DTGVSQNPRHKITKRGQNVTFRCDPISEHNRLYWYRQTLGQGPEFLTYFQNEAQLEKSRLLSDRFSAERPKGSFSTLEIQRTEQGDSAMYLCASRPDITLSGYTFGSGTRLTVV.

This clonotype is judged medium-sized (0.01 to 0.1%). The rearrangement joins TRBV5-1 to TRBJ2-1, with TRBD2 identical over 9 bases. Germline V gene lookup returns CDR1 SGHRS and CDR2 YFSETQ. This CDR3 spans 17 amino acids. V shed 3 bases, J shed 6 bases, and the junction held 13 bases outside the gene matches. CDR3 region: CASSSPIAGDFPNEQFF. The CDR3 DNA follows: TGCGCCAGCAGCTCTCCTATAGCGGGAGATTTCCCCAATGAGCAGTTCTTC. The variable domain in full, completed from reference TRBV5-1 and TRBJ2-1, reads KAGVTQTPRYLIKTRGQQVTLSCSPISGHRSVSWYQQTPGQGLQFLFEYFSETQRNKGNFPGRFSGRQFSNSRSEMNVSTLELGDSALYLCASSSPIAGDFPNEQFFGPGTRLTVL.